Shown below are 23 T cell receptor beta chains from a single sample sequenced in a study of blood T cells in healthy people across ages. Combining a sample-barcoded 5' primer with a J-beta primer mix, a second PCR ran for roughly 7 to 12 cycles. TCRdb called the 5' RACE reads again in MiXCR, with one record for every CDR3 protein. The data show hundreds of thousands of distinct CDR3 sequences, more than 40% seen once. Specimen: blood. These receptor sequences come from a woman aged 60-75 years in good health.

CDR3 coding DNA: TGTGCCAGCAGCTTGGGTTTTTATCGCCTAGCGGACAACCGGGAGACCCAGTACTTC. Protein product: CASSLGFYRLADNRETQYF. The V call is TRBV5-5, the J call TRBJ2-5; 7 bases are a match to TRBD2. V shed 0 bases and J 5 bases; nucleotides not matched to a gene: 19. The CDR3 covers 19 residues. Germline lookup yields CDR1 SGHKS and CDR2 YYEKEE (reference sequence).

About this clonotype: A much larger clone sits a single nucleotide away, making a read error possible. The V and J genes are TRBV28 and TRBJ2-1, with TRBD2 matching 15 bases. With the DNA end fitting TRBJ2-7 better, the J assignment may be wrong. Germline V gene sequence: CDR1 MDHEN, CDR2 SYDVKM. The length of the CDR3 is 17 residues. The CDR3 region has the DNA TGTGCCAGCTTCGGACTAGCGGGAGGGCTGCGGTACAATGAGCAGTACTTC. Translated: CASFGLAGGLRYNEQYF.

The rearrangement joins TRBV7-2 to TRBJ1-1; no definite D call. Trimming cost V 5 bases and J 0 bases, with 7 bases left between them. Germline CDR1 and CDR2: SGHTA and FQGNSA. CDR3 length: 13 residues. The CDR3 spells CASSVRMNTEAFF. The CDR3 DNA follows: TGTGCCAGCAGCGTCAGGATGAACACTGAAGCTTTCTTT.

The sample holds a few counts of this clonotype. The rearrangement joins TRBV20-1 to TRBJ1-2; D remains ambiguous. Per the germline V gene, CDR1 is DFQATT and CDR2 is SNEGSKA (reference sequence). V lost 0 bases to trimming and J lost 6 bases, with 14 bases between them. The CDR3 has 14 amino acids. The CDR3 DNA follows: TGCAGTGCTAGAGATCGTTTGAGTGAGAATGGCTACACCTTC. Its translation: CSARDRLSENGYTF.

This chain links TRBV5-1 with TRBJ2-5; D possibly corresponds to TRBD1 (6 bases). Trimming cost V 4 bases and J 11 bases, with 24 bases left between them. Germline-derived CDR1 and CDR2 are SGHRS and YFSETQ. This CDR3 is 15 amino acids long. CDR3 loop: CASSTRAQRDNEQYF. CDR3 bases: TGCGCCAGCAGCACCCGGGCCCAGAGGGACAATGAGCAGTACTTC.

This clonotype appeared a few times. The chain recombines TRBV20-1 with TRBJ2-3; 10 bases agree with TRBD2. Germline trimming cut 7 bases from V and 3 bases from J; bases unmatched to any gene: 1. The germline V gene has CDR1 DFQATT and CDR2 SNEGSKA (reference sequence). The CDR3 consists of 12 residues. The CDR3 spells CSVGLATDTQYF. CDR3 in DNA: TGCAGTGTGGGACTAGCGACAGATACGCAGTATTTT.

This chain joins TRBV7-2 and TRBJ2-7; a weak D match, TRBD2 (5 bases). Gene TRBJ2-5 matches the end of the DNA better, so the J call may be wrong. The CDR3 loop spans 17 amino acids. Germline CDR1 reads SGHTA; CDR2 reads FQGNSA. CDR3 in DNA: TGTGCCAGCAGCTTTGTTTTCGGAATTGGGAGACCAGAGACCCAGTACTTC. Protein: CASSFVFGIGRPETQYF.

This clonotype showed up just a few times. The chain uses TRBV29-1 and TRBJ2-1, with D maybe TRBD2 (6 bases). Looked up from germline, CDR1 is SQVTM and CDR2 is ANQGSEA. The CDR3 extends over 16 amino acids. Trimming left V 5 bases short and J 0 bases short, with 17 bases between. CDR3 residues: CSVPAGPTSSYNEQFF. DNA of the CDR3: TGCAGCGTTCCCGCGGGACCTACCAGCTCCTACAATGAGCAGTTCTTC.

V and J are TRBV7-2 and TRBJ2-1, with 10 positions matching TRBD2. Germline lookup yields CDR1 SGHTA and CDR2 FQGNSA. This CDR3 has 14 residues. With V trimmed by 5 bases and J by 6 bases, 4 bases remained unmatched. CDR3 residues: CASSGLAEGNEQFF. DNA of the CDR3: TGTGCCAGCAGCGGACTAGCGGAGGGCAATGAGCAGTTCTTC. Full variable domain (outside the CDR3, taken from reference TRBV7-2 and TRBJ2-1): GAGVSQSPSNKVTEKGKDVELRCDPISGHTALYWYRQSLGQGLEFLIYFQGNSAPDKSGLPSDRFSAERTGGSVSTLTIQRTQQEDSAVYLCASSGLAEGNEQFFGPGTRLTVL.

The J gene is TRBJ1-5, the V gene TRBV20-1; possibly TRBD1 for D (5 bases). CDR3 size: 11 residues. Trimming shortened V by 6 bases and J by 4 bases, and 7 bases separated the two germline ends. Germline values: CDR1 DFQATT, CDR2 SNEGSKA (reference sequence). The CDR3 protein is CSASGNQPQHF. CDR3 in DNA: TGCAGTGCCTCAGGGAATCAGCCCCAGCATTTT.

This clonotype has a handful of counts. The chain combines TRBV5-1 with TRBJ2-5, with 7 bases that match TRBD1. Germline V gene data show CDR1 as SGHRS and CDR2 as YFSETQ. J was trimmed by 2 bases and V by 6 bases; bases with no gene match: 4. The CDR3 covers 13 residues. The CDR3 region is CASTPGQQETQYF. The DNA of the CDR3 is TGCGCCAGCACGCCGGGACAGCAAGAGACCCAGTACTTC.

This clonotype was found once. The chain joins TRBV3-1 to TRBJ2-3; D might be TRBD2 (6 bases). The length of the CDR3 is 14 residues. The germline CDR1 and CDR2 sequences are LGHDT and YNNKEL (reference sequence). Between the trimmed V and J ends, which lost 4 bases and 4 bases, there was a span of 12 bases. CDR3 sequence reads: CASSPWRAPDTQYF. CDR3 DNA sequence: TGTGCCAGCAGCCCCTGGAGGGCACCAGATACGCAGTATTTT.

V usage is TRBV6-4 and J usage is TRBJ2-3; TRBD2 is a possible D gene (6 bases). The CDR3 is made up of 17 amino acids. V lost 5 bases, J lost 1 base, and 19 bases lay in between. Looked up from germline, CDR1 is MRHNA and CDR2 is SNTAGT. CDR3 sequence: CASSPTLGGGGTDTQYF. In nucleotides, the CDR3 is TGTGCCAGCAGTCCCACCCTGGGCGGAGGGGGCACAGATACGCAGTATTTT.

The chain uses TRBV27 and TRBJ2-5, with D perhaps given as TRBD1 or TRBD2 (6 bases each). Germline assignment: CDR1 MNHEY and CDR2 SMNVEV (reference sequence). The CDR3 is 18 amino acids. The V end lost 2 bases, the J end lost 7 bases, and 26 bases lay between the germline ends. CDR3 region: CASSLQDKGGGPGRTQYF. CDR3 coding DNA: TGTGCCAGCAGTTTACAGGACAAAGGGGGAGGACCTGGTCGGACCCAGTACTTC.

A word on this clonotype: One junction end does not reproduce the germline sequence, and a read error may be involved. The CDR3 DNA is TGCGCCAACAGCGCACCGGGACAGTCGTCCGAGCAGTACTTC. It is translated as CANSAPGQSSEQYF. The rearrangement joins TRBV7-8 to TRBJ2-5; 7 nucleotides agree with TRBD1. TRBJ2-7 explains the end of the DNA better; the J call may be wrong. Germline V CDR1 and CDR2: SGHVS, FQNEAQ. There are 14 residues in the CDR3.

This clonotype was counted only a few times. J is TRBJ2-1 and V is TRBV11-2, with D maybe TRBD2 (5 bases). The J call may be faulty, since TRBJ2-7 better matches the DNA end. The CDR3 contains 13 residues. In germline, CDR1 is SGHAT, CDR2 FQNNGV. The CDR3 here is CASSLMGDDEQYF. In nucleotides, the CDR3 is TGTGCCAGCAGCTTAATGGGAGACGACGAGCAGTACTTC.

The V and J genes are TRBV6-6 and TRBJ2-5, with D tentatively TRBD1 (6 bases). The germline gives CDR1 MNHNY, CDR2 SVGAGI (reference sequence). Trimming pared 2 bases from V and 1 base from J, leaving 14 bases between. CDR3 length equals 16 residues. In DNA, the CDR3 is TGTGCCAGCAGTTACCACCCGACAGGAAGCCAAGAGACCCAGTACTTC. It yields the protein CASSYHPTGSQETQYF.

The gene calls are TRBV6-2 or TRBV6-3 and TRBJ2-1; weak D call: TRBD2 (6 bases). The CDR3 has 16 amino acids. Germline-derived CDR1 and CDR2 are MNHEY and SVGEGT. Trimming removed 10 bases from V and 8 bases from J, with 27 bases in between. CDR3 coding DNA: TGTGCCACAGCGGTACTCGGAAATGCGGGGTCCCATGAGCAGTTCTTC. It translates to CATAVLGNAGSHEQFF.

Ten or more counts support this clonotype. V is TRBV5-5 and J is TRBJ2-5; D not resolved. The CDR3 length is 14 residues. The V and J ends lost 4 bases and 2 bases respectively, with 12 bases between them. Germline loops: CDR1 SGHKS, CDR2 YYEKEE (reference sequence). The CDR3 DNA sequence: TGTGCCAGCAGCCCCACCGGGTTTCAAGAGACCCAGTACTTC. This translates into CASSPTGFQETQYF.

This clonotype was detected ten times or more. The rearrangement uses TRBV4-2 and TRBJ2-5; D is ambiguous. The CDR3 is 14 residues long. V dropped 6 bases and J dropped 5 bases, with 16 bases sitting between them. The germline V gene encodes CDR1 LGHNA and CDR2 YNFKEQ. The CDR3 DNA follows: TGTGCCAGCAGTCCTCGAACGCTCGATGAGACCCAGTACTTC. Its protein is CASSPRTLDETQYF.

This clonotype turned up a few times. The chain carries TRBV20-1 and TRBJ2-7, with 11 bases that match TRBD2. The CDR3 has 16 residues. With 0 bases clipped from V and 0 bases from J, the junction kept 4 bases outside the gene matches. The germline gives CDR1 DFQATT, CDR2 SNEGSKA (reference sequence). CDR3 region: CSARDTGLADSYEQYF. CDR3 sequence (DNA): TGCAGTGCTAGAGATACGGGACTAGCGGACTCCTACGAGCAGTACTTC.

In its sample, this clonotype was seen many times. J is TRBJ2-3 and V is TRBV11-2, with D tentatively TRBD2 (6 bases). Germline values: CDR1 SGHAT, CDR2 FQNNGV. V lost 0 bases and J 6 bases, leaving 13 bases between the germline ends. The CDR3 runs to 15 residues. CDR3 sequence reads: CASSLDGGNSDTQYF. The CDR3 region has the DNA TGTGCCAGCAGCTTAGATGGGGGGAACAGCGATACGCAGTATTTT.

The CDR3 protein is CASSPLGSGTDTQYF. As DNA, the CDR3 is TGTGCCAGCAGCCCCCTAGGTTCGGGCACAGATACGCAGTATTTT. The V and J genes are TRBV9 and TRBJ2-3, with unresolved D. V was clipped by 4 bases and J by 1 base, with 13 bases between them. The CDR3 extends over 15 amino acids. CDR1 SGDLS and CDR2 YYNGEE come from the germline V gene.